A selection of T cell receptor beta chains follows, all from one sample in a study of cytomegalovirus exposure and HLA in healthy donors. Sequencing was performed with immunoSEQ multiplex PCR; in TCRdb, only in-frame clones are kept and a portion is missing. The sample lists under 250,000 clones, around four fifths occurring once. The sample was PBMCs. Receptors originate from a woman aged 45-59 years in good health and CMV-seropositive. Each CDR3 is given with its conserved first and last residue. A D gene is named only where the DNA matches it firmly. Clone size, where shown, is once, few, many, or a class for clones that have expanded.

v_call	clone_size	j_call	d_call	cdr3_nt	cdr3_aa
TRBV9	NA	TRBJ1-1	NA	TGTGCCAGCAGCGTAGGGGCGTCGCCAGCTTTCTTT	CASSVGASPAFF
TRBV18	once	TRBJ2-3	NA	TGTGCCAGCTCCCCGGGGATTAATACGCAGTATTTT	CASSPGINTQYF
TRBV5-1	NA	TRBJ2-3	NA	TGCGCCAGCAGCTTCGCTAGGGATACGCAGTATTTT	CASSFARDTQYF
TRBV30	once	TRBJ1-2	TRBD1	TGTGCCTGGAGACCAGGGGGCCACTATGGCTACACCTTC	CAWRPGGHYGYTF
TRBV18	once	TRBJ2-7	NA	TGTGCCAGCTCACCACTTCCGGTGTCACAGGGCTACCTAGACTACGAGCAGTACTTC	CASSPLPVSQGYLDYEQYF
TRBV18	NA	TRBJ2-7	TRBD2	TGTGCCAGCTCACCAGCTAGCGGGGGCTCCAGCTCCTACGAGCAGTACTTC	CASSPASGGSSSYEQYF
TRBV25-1	NA	TRBJ2-5	NA	TGTGCCAGCAGTGATCACAGCTTCCAAGAGACCCAGTACTTC	CASSDHSFQETQYF
TRBV18	NA	TRBJ1-2	NA	TGTGCCAGCTCACAGCAGGGTTATGGCTACACCTTC	CASSQQGYGYTF
TRBV28	once	TRBJ1-4	NA	TGTGCCAGCAGCTACAGATCAACTAATGAAAAACTGTTTTTT	CASSYRSTNEKLFF
TRBV4-1	NA	TRBJ2-1	TRBD2	TGCGCCAGCAGCCAAGATGGACGGGGGGGCTACAATGAGCAGTTCTTC	CASSQDGRGGYNEQFF
TRBV19	once	TRBJ2-3	NA	TGTGCCAGTAGTACTGTCCCTCCCCGTACAGATACGCAGTATTTT	CASSTVPPRTDTQYF
TRBV30	NA	TRBJ2-6	NA	TGTGCCTGGAGTGTTATAAGGGGGGAGGGTGGGGCCAACGTCCTGACTTTC	CAWSVIRGEGGANVLTF
TRBV6-1	NA	TRBJ1-2	NA	TGTGCCAGCAGTGAGACAGAGAACTATGGCTACACCTTC	CASSETENYGYTF
TRBV19	NA	TRBJ1-5	NA	TGTGCCAGTAGGTGGGCAGAGGGACAGCCCCAGCATTTT	CASRWAEGQPQHF
TRBV5-1	NA	TRBJ2-7	TRBD1	TGCGCCAGCAGCTTGGAGTATGCAGGGGGATACTACGAGCAGTACTTC	CASSLEYAGGYYEQYF
TRBV9	NA	TRBJ2-1	TRBD2	TGTGCCAGCAGCCCCCACGGGACTAGCGGAGCCAATGAGCAGTTCTTC	CASSPHGTSGANEQFF
TRBV28	NA	TRBJ2-7	NA	TGTGCCAGCAGACAAACAGGGTTAAGCTCCTACGAGCAGTACTTC	CASRQTGLSSYEQYF
TRBV7-9	NA	TRBJ1-3	TRBD1	TGTGCCAGCAGCTTTAATACAGGGGTGGGAAACACCATATATTTT	CASSFNTGVGNTIYF
TRBV6-5	NA	TRBJ2-7	NA	TGTGCCAGCAGTCCCGGGAGAATCTACGAGCAGTACTTC	CASSPGRIYEQYF
TRBV2	NA	TRBJ1-6	TRBD1	TGTGCCAGTAATCCGGGACAGGGCATATTCGGACTGCATTCACCCCTCCACTTT	CASNPGQGIFGLHSPLHF
TRBV18	NA	TRBJ1-1	NA	TGTGCCAGCTCAACAGACAGCAGACCTCTCGACTTT	CASSTDSRPLDF
TRBV6-1	NA	TRBJ1-1	NA	TGTGCCAGCAGTGAAATGGAGTGGAACACTGAAGCTTTCTTT	CASSEMEWNTEAFF
TRBV29-1	NA	TRBJ1-1	TRBD1	TGCAGCGTTGCAGGGGGTGAAAACACTGAAGCTTTCTTT	CSVAGGENTEAFF
TRBV7-9	NA	TRBJ2-1	TRBD1	TGTGCCAGCAGCTCAGGTGCCGGGACAGGCTACAATGAGCAGTTCTTC	CASSSGAGTGYNEQFF
TRBV11-2	NA	TRBJ1-2	NA	TGTGCCAGCAGCTGGGACCTGTCTGGGGGGACCTTC	CASSWDLSGGTF
TRBV2	few	TRBJ2-1	NA	TGTGCCAGCAGCGCTAATTTAGACAATGAGCAGTTCTTC	CASSANLDNEQFF
TRBV4-3	NA	TRBJ1-2	TRBD1	TGCGCCAGCAGCCATGGATACGGGACAGGGGGCAGCTATGGCTACACCTTC	CASSHGYGTGGSYGYTF
TRBV5-1	NA	TRBJ1-1	NA	TGCGCCAGCAGCTCACAGGGAGGGCCTGAAGCTTTCTTT	CASSSQGGPEAFF
TRBV7-2	NA	TRBJ2-7	NA	TGTGCCAGCAGCTTCAGCGGCGGCCCCGTCCCCTACGAGCAGTACTTC	CASSFSGGPVPYEQYF
TRBV28	few	TRBJ1-5	TRBD1	TGTGCCAGCAGTACACAACAGGGGAGTCAGCCCCAGCATTTT	CASSTQQGSQPQHF
TRBV10-2	NA	TRBJ1-1	TRBD1	TGCGCCAGCAGAGAGGGGGCAGAGAACACTGAAGCTTTCTTT	CASREGAENTEAFF
TRBV30	NA	TRBJ1-2	TRBD1	TGTGCCTGGAGACAGGGGAACGACTATGGCTACACCTTC	CAWRQGNDYGYTF